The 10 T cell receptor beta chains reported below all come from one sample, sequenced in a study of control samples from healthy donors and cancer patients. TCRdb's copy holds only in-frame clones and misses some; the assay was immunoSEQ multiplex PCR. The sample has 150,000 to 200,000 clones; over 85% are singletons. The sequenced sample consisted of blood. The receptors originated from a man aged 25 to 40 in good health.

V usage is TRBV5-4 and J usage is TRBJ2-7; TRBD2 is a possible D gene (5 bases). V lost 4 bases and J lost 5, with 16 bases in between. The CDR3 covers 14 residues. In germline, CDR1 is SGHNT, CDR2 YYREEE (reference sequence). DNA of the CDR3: TGTGCCAGCAGCCCCCCGGGGAACCTTAACGAGCAGTACTTC. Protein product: CASSPPGNLNEQYF. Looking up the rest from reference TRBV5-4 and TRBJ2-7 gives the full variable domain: ETGVTQSPTHLIKTRGQQVTLRCSSQSGHNTVSWYQQALGQGPQFIFQYYREEENGRGNFPPRFSGLQFPNYSSELNVNALELDDSALYLCASSPPGNLNEQYFGPGTRLTVT.

The CDR3 spells CASGPWWPQHF. The CDR3 region has the DNA TGTGCCAGCGGCCCTTGGTGGCCCCAGCATTTT. The V and J genes are TRBV27 and TRBJ1-5; D is unclear. V lost 8 bases to trimming and J lost 9 bases, with 11 bases between them. Germline assignment: CDR1 MNHEY and CDR2 SMNVEV (reference sequence). The CDR3 covers 11 residues.

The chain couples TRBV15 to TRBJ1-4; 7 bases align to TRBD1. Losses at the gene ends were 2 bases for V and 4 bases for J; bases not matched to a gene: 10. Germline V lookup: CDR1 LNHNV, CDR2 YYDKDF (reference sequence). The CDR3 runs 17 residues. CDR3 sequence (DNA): TGTGCCACCAGCAGACTCCCGCCGGGACAGCTTAATGAAAAACTGTTTTTT. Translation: CATSRLPPGQLNEKLFF.

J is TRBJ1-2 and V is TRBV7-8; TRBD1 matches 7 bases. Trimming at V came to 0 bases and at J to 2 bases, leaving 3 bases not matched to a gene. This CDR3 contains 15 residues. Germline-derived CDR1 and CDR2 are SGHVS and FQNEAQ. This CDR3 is CASSLAPDRNYGYTF. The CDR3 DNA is TGTGCCAGCAGCTTAGCCCCGGACAGGAACTATGGCTACACCTTC.

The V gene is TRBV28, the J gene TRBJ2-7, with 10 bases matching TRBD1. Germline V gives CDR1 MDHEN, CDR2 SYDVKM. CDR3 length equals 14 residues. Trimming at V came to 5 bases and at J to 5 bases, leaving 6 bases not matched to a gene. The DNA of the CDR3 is TGTGCCAGCAGTGTGGGACAGGGGCTGGACGAGCAGTACTTC. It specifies CASSVGQGLDEQYF.

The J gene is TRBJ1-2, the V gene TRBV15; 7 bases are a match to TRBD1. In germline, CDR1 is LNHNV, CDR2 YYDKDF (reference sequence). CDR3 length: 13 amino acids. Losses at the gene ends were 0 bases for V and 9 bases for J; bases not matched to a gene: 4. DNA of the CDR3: TGTGCCACCAGCAGAGATACGACAGGGCGCTACACCTTC. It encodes CATSRDTTGRYTF.

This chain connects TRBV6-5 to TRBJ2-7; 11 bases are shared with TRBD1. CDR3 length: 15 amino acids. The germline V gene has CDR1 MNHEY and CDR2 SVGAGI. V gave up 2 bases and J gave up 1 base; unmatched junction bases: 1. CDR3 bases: TGTGCCAGCAGTTACAGGGACAGGGGGTCCTACGAGCAGTACTTC. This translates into CASSYRDRGSYEQYF.

CDR3 sequence: CASSNPRQGANYGYTF. The CDR3 DNA reads as TGTGCCAGCAGTAACCCCCGACAGGGTGCTAACTATGGCTACACCTTC. The chain uses TRBV28 and TRBJ1-2, with 7 bases aligning to TRBD1. V trimming: 5 bases; J trimming: 0 bases; junction bases outside the gene matches: 9. The CDR3 runs to 16 residues. CDR1 is MDHEN, CDR2 SYDVKM, per germline.

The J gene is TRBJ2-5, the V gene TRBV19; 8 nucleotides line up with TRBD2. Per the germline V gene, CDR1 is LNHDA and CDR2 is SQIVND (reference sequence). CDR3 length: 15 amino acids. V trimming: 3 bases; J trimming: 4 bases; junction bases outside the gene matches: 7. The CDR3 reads CASSIGTRGVETQYF. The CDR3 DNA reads TGTGCCAGTAGTATCGGGACTAGGGGTGTAGAGACCCAGTACTTC.

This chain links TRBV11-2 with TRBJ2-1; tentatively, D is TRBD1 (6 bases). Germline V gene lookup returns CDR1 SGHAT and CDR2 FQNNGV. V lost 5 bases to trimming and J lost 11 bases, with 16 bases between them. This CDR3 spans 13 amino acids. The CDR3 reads CASSINVGQQQFF. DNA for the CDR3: TGTGCCAGCAGCATTAATGTCGGACAGCAGCAGTTCTTC.